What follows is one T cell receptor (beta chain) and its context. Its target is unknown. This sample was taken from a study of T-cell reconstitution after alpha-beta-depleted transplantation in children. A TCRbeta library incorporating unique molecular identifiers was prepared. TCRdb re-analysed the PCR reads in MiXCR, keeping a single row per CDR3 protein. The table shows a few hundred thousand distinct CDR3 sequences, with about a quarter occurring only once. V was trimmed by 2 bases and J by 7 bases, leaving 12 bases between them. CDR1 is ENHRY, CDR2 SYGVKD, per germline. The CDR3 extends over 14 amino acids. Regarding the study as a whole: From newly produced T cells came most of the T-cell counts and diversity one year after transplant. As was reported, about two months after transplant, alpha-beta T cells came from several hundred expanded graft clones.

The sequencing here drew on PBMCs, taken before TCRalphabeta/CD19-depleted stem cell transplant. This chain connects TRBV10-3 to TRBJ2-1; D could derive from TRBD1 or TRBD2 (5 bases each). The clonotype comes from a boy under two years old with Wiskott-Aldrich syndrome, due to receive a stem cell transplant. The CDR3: CAISEPGPGNEQFF. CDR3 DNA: TGTGCCATCAGTGAGCCGGGACCAGGGAATGAGCAGTTCTTC.